This entry lists 18 T cell receptor beta chains sequenced from one sample in a study of T cell repertoires in cytomegalovirus infection. Their specific antigens are unknown. TCRdb ran MiXCR on the reads and lists one entry per CDR3 protein. The sample lists a few hundred thousand distinct CDR3 sequences; just under 40% were seen once. Material: cultured PBMCs, obtained from culture after CMV antigen stimulation. All receptors derive from a human donor in good health (CMV status not recorded). Some clones in this sample may be carry-over from other donors' samples.

This chain uses TRBV6-1 with TRBJ2-3; 7 bases line up with TRBD1. This CDR3 has 13 amino acids. J lost 1 base, V lost 7 bases, and 2 bases had no gene match. Germline assignment: CDR1 MNHNS and CDR2 SASEGT. The CDR3 loop reads CASTDRGTDTQYF. The CDR3 bases are TGTGCCAGCACCGACAGGGGCACAGATACGCAGTATTTT.

This chain links TRBV27 with TRBJ2-1; 7 nucleotides match TRBD2. This CDR3 spans 14 amino acids. With V trimmed by 5 bases and J by 5 bases, 6 bases remained unmatched. The germline CDR1 and CDR2 sequences are MNHEY and SMNVEV (reference sequence). Here the CDR3 DNA reads TGTGCCAGCAGTCGGACTAGGAGGGACAATGAGCAGTTCTTC. Translated, it gives CASSRTRRDNEQFF.

The chain employs TRBV24-1 and TRBJ2-3; D unresolved. V gave up 5 bases and J gave up 0 bases, with 5 bases separating them. CDR1 and CDR2 (germline): KGHDR, SFDVKD. The CDR3 is made up of 13 amino acids. In nucleotides, the CDR3 is TGTGCCACCAGTGCGGGCAGCACAGATACGCAGTATTTT. Protein: CATSAGSTDTQYF.

The sample holds a few counts of this clonotype. The rearrangement joins TRBV7-9 to TRBJ1-5; tentative D call: TRBD1 (5 bases). From germline, CDR1 is SEHNR and CDR2 FQNEAQ (reference sequence). V gave up 3 bases and J gave up 11 bases, with 8 bases separating them. This CDR3 spans 11 amino acids. The CDR3 DNA reads as TGTGCCAGCAGCTTGGGGGGGGCCCAGCATTTT. It encodes CASSLGGAQHF.

The gene calls are TRBV7-4 and TRBJ1-6; 9 nucleotides align to TRBD1. Losses at the gene ends were 6 bases for V and 8 bases for J; bases not matched to a gene: 5. The CDR3 covers 14 residues. From germline, CDR1 is SGHVT and CDR2 SQSDAQ. In DNA form, the CDR3 reads TGTGCCAGCAGACCGGACAGGGGTGATTCACCCCTCCACTTT. This translates into CASRPDRGDSPLHF.

The chain joins TRBV7-8 to TRBJ2-2; D gene unclear. The germline V and J ends were trimmed by 1 base and 2 bases, with 8 bases remaining between them. The V gene's germline CDR1 is SGHVS and CDR2 FQNEAQ. This CDR3 comprises 15 residues. The CDR3 loop reads CASSLGQYNTGELFF. The CDR3 DNA is TGTGCCAGCAGCTTAGGGCAGTATAACACCGGGGAGCTGTTTTTT.

The V call is TRBV7-2, the J call TRBJ2-1; 9 bases agree with TRBD2. Looked up from germline, CDR1 is SGHTA and CDR2 is FQGNSA. This CDR3 is 16 amino acids long. J lost 5 bases, V lost 5 bases, and 10 bases had no gene match. The CDR3, as DNA: TGTGCCAGCAGCCCTCCCCGGACTAGCGTACACAATGAGCAGTTCTTC. This translates into CASSPPRTSVHNEQFF.

V usage is TRBV7-2 and J usage is TRBJ2-7; D perhaps matches TRBD2 (6 bases). The CDR3 covers 14 residues. The V end was cut by 4 bases, the J end by 1 base, with 11 bases between. The germline CDR1 and CDR2 sequences are SGHTA and FQGNSA. The DNA for the CDR3 is TGTGCCAGCAGCTCCCGACTAGAGTCCTACGAGCAGTACTTC. Translating gives CASSSRLESYEQYF.

CDR3 in DNA: TGTGCCAGCAGTTTAGGTCAGTACGACTACAATGAGCAGTTCTTC. It encodes CASSLGQYDYNEQFF. The J gene is TRBJ2-1, the V gene TRBV12-3 or TRBV12-4; D remains ambiguous. Between the trimmed V and J ends, which lost 1 base and 3 bases, there was a span of 10 bases. The CDR3 is made up of 15 amino acids.

The V gene is TRBV10-3, the J gene TRBJ2-6; perhaps TRBD2 as D (5 bases). Trimming took off 7 bases at V and 3 bases at J, with 10 bases between the two ends. Germline V gene sequence: CDR1 ENHRY, CDR2 SYGVKD. This CDR3 has 14 amino acids. Here the CDR3 DNA reads TGTGCCATCACTGGAGGTAGTGGGGCCAACGTCCTGACTTTC. Its protein is CAITGGSGANVLTF.

This clonotype was detected ten times or more. This sequence joins TRBV7-8 and TRBJ2-1, with D possibly TRBD1 on 5 matching bases. This CDR3 region has 16 residues. V was pared by 0 bases and J by 2 bases, with 11 bases between. Germline V gene data show CDR1 as SGHVS and CDR2 as FQNEAQ. CDR3 loop: CASSLARARPYNEQFF. The CDR3 DNA reads TGTGCCAGCAGCTTAGCCAGGGCTAGGCCCTACAATGAGCAGTTCTTC.

This chain connects TRBV12-5 to TRBJ2-2, with TRBD2 as a possible D gene (5 bases). The CDR3 runs to 15 residues. Germline CDR1 LGHNT, CDR2 FRNRAP. V dropped 4 bases and J dropped 1 base, with 10 bases sitting between them. For the CDR3, the DNA is TGTGCTAGTGGTTATGACGGGATGAACACCGGGGAGCTGTTTTTT. It is translated as CASGYDGMNTGELFF.

This clonotype has a handful of counts. The chain couples TRBV6-1 to TRBJ1-2; 7 bases agree with TRBD1. V shed 6 bases, J shed 10 bases, and the junction held 11 bases outside the gene matches. CDR1 is MNHNS and CDR2 is SASEGT in the germline V gene. This CDR3 comprises 13 residues. The CDR3 nucleotides are TGTGCCAGCAGCCAGGGACAGAAATTAGACTACACCTTC. This gives the protein CASSQGQKLDYTF.

This chain joins TRBV7-6 and TRBJ2-7; a possible D gene is TRBD2 (6 bases). V shed 5 bases and J shed 2 bases, with 16 bases lying between them. CDR3 length equals 15 residues. Germline V gives CDR1 SGHVS, CDR2 FNYEAQ. CDR3 sequence: CASSPARDGPYEQYF. Written as DNA, the CDR3 is TGTGCCAGCAGCCCCGCGCGGGACGGACCCTACGAGCAGTACTTC.

This clonotype was seen only a few times. The rearrangement uses TRBV7-8 and TRBJ2-1; D is undetermined. In germline, CDR1 is SGHVS, CDR2 FQNEAQ. Trimming left V 1 base short and J 0 bases short, with 7 bases between. The CDR3 is 15 residues long. The CDR3 DNA reads TGTGCCAGCAGCTTAGAGGTTAGCTCCTACAATGAGCAGTTCTTC. As protein: CASSLEVSSYNEQFF.

V is TRBV7-9 and J is TRBJ1-5; 8 bases are shared with TRBD1. CDR3 length equals 16 residues. After removal of 4 bases from V and 7 bases from J, the junction contained 12 bases not matched to a gene. From germline, CDR1 is SEHNR and CDR2 FQNEAQ (reference sequence). This CDR3 reads CASSSTQGAGYQPQHF. The CDR3 DNA reads TGTGCCAGCAGCTCAACCCAGGGGGCAGGGTACCAGCCCCAGCATTTT.

This clonotype was counted a single time. The rearrangement links TRBV7-4 to TRBJ2-3; D gene uncertain. Germline CDR1 SGHVT, CDR2 SQSDAQ. V lost 4 bases and J lost 5, with 13 bases in between. The CDR3 is 14 residues long. The CDR3 nucleotides are TGTGCCAGCAGCTCTTCGTCGACTGTAGATACGCAGTATTTT. The encoded protein is CASSSSSTVDTQYF.

This chain connects TRBV20-1 to TRBJ2-1; D gene uncertain. The V gene lost 3 bases and the J gene lost 5 bases, with 11 bases spanning the gap. This CDR3 is built from 13 residues. Looked up from germline, CDR1 is DFQATT and CDR2 is SNEGSKA (reference sequence). This CDR3 reads CSASGQPNNEQFF. The CDR3 coding sequence is TGCAGTGCTAGCGGGCAGCCCAACAATGAGCAGTTCTTC.